The entry below describes one T cell receptor beta chain. Its cognate antigen is unknown. Germline-derived CDR1 and CDR2 are SGHDT and YYEEEE. The CDR3 is made up of 14 amino acids. V was pared by 3 bases and J by 2 bases, with 9 bases between. This record comes from a study of cytomegalovirus exposure and HLA in healthy donors. Study observations and caveats: Reports state that TCR beta sequences accurately predicted most subjects' HLA-A and HLA-B alleles.

The study ran its PCR with 60 Vbeta and 13 Jbeta primers. Original analysis: In a later analysis, the count reached 76 million or so unique TCR beta chains, with about 10 million shared. Only in-frame clones appear in the TCRdb table, and some are missing; sequencing was by immunoSEQ multiplex PCR. The DNA was the basis for D and trimming; V, J and clone size are from that table. The sample lists roughly 120,000 clones; around three quarters were seen once. The source of this sequence is a man aged 18 to 29 in good health and CMV-seronegative. Sequenced material: PBMCs. The chain joins TRBV5-6 to TRBJ1-5; perhaps TRBD1 as D (5 bases). CDR3: CASSSGRGNQPQHF. In nucleotides, the CDR3 is TGTGCCAGCAGCTCAGGGCGCGGCAATCAGCCCCAGCATTTT.